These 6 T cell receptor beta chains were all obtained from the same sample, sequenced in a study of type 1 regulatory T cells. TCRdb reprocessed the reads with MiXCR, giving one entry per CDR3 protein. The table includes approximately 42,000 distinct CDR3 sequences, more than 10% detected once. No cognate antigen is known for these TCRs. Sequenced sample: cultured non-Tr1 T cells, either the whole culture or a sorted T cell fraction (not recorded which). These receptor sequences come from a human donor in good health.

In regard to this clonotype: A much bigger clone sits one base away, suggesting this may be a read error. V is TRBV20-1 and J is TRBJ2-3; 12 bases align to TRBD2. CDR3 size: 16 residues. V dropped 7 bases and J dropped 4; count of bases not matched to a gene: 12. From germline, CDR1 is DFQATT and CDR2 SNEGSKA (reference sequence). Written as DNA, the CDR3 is TGCAGTGGTAGCCCCTTACTAGCGGGAGGAGCAGATACGCAGTATTTT. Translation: CSGSPLLAGGADTQYF.

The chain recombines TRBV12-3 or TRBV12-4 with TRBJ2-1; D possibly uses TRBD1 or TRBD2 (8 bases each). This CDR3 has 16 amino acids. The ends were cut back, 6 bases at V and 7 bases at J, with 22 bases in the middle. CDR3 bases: TGTGCCAGCAGCCGGGGGGGGACAGGTACTATGAATGAGCAGTTCTTC. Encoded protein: CASSRGGTGTMNEQFF.

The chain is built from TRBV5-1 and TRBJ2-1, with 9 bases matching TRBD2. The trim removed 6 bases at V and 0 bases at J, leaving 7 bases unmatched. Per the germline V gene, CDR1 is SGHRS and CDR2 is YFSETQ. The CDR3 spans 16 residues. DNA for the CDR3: TGCGCCAGCACCATTGCGGGAGGGCCCTCCTACAATGAGCAGTTCTTC. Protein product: CASTIAGGPSYNEQFF.

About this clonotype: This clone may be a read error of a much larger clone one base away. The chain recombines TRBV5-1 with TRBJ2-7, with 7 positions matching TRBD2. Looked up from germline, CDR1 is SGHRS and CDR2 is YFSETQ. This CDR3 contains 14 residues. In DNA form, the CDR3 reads TGCACCAGCAGCTTGGCGGGAGCCGCCTACGAGCAGTACTTC. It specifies CTSSLAGAAYEQYF.

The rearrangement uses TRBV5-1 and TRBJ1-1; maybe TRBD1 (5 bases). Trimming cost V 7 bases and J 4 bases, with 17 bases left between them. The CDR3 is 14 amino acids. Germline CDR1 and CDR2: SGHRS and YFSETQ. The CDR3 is CASYPRVMGTEAFF. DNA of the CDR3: TGCGCCAGCTACCCCAGGGTTATGGGCACTGAAGCTTTCTTT.

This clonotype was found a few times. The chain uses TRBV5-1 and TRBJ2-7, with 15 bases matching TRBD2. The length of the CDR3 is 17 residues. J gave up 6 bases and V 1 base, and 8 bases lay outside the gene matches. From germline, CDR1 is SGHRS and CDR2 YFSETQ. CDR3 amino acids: CASSLLGLAGGLREQYF. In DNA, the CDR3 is TGCGCCAGCAGCTTGTTAGGACTAGCGGGAGGGTTGCGCGAGCAGTACTTC.